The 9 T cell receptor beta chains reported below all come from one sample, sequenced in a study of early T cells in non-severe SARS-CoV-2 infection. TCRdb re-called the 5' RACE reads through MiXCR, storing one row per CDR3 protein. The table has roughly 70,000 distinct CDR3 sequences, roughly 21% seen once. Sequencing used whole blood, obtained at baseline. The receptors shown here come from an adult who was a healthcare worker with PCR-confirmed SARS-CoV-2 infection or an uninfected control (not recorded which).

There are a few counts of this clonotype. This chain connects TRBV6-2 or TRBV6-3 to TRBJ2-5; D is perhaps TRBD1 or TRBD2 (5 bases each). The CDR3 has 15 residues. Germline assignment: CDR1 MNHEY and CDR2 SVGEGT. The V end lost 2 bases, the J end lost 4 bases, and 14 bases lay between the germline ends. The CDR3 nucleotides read TGTGCCAGCAGTTACCCGAGGCCGGGACGAGAGACCCAGTACTTC. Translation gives CASSYPRPGRETQYF.

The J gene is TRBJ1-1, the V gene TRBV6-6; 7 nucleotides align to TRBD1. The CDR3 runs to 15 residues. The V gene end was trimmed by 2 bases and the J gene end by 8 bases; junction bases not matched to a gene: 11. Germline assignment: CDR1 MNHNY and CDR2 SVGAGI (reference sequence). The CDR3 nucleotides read TGTGCCAGCAGTTACGGTTACGAGGGGGCGGGAGAAGCTTTCTTT. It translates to CASSYGYEGAGEAFF.

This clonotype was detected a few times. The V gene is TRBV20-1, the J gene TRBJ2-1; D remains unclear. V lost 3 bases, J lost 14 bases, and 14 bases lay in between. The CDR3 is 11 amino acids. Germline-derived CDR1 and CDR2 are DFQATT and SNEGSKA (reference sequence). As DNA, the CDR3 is TGCAGTGCTAGTATTCGGAGTGGGGAGTTCTTC. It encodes CSASIRSGEFF.

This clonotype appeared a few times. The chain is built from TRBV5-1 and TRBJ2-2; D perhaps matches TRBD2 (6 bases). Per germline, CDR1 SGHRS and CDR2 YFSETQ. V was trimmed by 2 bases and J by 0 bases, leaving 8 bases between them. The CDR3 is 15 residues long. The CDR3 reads CASSLGGANTGELFF. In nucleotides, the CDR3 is TGCGCCAGCAGCTTAGGCGGGGCGAACACCGGGGAGCTGTTTTTT.

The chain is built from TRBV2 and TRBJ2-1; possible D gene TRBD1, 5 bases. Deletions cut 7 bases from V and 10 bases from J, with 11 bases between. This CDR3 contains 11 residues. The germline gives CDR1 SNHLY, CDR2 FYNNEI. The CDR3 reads CASKGQVEQFF. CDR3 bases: TGTGCCAGCAAGGGGCAGGTCGAGCAGTTCTTC.

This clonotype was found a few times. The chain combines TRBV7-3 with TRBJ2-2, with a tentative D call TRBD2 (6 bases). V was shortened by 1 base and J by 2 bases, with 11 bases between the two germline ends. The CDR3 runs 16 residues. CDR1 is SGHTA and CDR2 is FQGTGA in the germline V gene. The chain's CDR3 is CASSLMGGSNTGELFF. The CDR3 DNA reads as TGTGCCAGCAGCTTAATGGGAGGAAGCAACACCGGGGAGCTGTTTTTT.

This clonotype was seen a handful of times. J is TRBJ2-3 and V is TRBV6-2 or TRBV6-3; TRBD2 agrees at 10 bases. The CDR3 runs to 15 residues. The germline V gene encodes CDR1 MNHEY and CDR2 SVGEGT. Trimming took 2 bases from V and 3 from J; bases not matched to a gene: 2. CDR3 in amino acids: CASSYSGGATDTQYF. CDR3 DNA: TGTGCCAGCAGTTACAGCGGGGGGGCAACAGATACGCAGTATTTT.

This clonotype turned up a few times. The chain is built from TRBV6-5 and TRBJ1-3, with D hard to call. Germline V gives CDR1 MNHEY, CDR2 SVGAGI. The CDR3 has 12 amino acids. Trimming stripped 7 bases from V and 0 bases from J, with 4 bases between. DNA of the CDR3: TGTGCCAGCATGAGCTCTGGAAACACCATATATTTT. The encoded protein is CASMSSGNTIYF.

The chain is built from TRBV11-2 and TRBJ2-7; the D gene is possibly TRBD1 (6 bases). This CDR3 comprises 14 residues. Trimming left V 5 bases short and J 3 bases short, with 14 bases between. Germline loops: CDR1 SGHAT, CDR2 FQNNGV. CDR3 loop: CASSRVQGYYEQYF. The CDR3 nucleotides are TGTGCCAGCAGCCGAGTACAGGGTTACTACGAGCAGTACTTC.